The 10 T cell receptor beta chains presented below share a single source sample, sequenced in a study of vaccination and CD4 T cells after COVID-19. CD4+ T cells that had been cultured provided DNA sequenced with the Oncomine TCR Beta short-read assay. Each CDR3 protein is one row after TCRdb ran MiXCR on the PCR reads. The repertoire includes about 19,000 distinct CDR3 sequences, about 38% of them detected once, and roughly 13% sits in the top ten. Treatment: roughly 11-day PBMC culture with coronavirus spike peptide pools or control peptides (ViraFEST assay). Which antigens these TCRs recognize remains unknown. Sequenced input: cultured CD4+ T cells from blood. These receptors were taken from a human donor with COVID-19.

The chain links TRBV30 to TRBJ1-6; D gene uncertain. The germline V gene encodes CDR1 GTSNPN and CDR2 SVGIG (reference sequence). V lost 5 bases and J lost 3, with 8 bases in between. The CDR3 length is 13 residues. For the CDR3, the DNA is TGTGCCTGGGACAAGGTCTATAATTCACCCCTCCACTTT. Its protein is CAWDKVYNSPLHF.

This chain links TRBV7-9 with TRBJ1-1, with D possibly TRBD1 on 6 matching bases. V shed 6 bases and J shed 4 bases, with 18 bases lying between them. This CDR3 is built from 15 residues. Germline CDR1 and CDR2: SEHNR and FQNEAQ (reference sequence). Here the CDR3 reads CASRYITGSGTEAFF. CDR3 nucleotides: TGTGCCAGCAGATACATTACAGGGTCGGGCACTGAAGCTTTCTTT.

This clonotype appeared a few times. The chain links TRBV7-2 to TRBJ2-3; the match to TRBD2 covers 9 bases. Germline lookup yields CDR1 SGHTA and CDR2 FQGNSA. After removal of 1 base from V and 5 bases from J, the junction contained 4 bases not matched to a gene. CDR3 length equals 15 residues. The CDR3: CASSLVAGGLDTQYF. The CDR3 region has the DNA TGTGCCAGCAGCTTAGTGGCGGGGGGGCTAGATACGCAGTATTTT. Variable domain in full (rest from reference TRBV7-2 and TRBJ2-3): GAGVSQSPSNKVTEKGKDVELRCDPISGHTALYWYRQSLGQGLEFLIYFQGNSAPDKSGLPSDRFSAERTGGSVSTLTIQRTQQEDSAVYLCASSLVAGGLDTQYFGPGTRLTVL.

V usage is TRBV27 and J usage is TRBJ2-5; TRBD2 matches 7 bases. CDR1 is MNHEY and CDR2 is SMNVEV in the germline V gene (reference sequence). The CDR3 is made up of 16 amino acids. V was clipped by 6 bases and J by 5 bases; unmatched bases: 15. CDR3 nucleotide sequence: TGTGCCAGCAGGGCGGCTGTAAGCGGGGCGACGGAGACCCAGTACTTC. Protein product: CASRAAVSGATETQYF.

This clonotype was counted once. This rearrangement joins TRBV5-4 to TRBJ1-1; perhaps TRBD1 as D (6 bases). CDR1 SGHNT and CDR2 YYREEE come from the germline V gene (reference sequence). The V end lost 4 bases, the J end lost 3 bases, and 13 bases lay between the germline ends. This CDR3 region has 14 residues. The CDR3 DNA reads as TGTGCCAGCAGCCCAGGGGCTACGCACACTGAAGCTTTCTTT. Its protein product is CASSPGATHTEAFF.

This chain joins TRBV7-9 and TRBJ2-7; a weak D match, TRBD1 (5 bases). V was clipped by 4 bases and J by 3 bases, with 13 bases between them. Germline lookup yields CDR1 SEHNR and CDR2 FQNEAQ (reference sequence). The CDR3 contains 14 residues. CDR3 sequence (DNA): TGTGCCAGCAGCTCCAGGGTCAGAGGCTACGAGCAGTACTTC. Translation gives CASSSRVRGYEQYF.

CDR3 DNA sequence: TGCGCCAGCAGCCAAGACCAAGGAGGGACCCACGAGTCAGATACGCAGTATTTT. Its protein product is CASSQDQGGTHESDTQYF. The chain employs TRBV4-1 and TRBJ2-3, with D possibly TRBD2 on 6 matching bases. The germline V gene has CDR1 MGHRA and CDR2 YSYEKL. The CDR3 runs to 18 residues. With 0 bases removed from V and 4 bases from J, the gap between germline ends came to 20 bases.

The genes are TRBV7-3 and TRBJ2-3, with 8 bases that match TRBD2. This CDR3 has 15 residues. Germline-derived CDR1 and CDR2 are SGHTA and FQGTGA. Trimming removed 5 bases from V and 9 bases from J; junction bases left unmatched: 13. CDR3 sequence: CASSPTPGGVPTQYF. The DNA for the CDR3 is TGTGCCAGCAGCCCAACCCCGGGGGGGGTCCCCACGCAGTATTTT.

This clonotype came up a few times. The V call is TRBV24-1, the J call TRBJ2-1; weak D call: TRBD1 (6 bases). CDR1 KGHDR and CDR2 SFDVKD come from the germline V gene. The CDR3 is 15 amino acids. Trimming took off 3 bases at V and 3 bases at J, with 11 bases between the two ends. CDR3 loop: CATSDPGTLYNEQFF. The CDR3 bases are TGTGCCACCAGTGATCCCGGGACACTCTACAATGAGCAGTTCTTC.

As concerns this clonotype: Possible read error: a much larger clone is one base away. The chain has TRBV29-1 and TRBJ1-5; weak D call: TRBD1 (6 bases). V was shortened by 7 bases and J by 3 bases, with 13 bases between the two germline ends. The CDR3 spans 13 residues. Per the germline V gene, CDR1 is SQVTM and CDR2 is ANQGSEA. The CDR3 coding sequence is TGCAGCGCCCGGGACAACGACAATCAGCCCCAGCATTTT. Encoded protein: CSARDNDNQPQHF.